A single sample gave rise to the 13 T cell receptor beta chains below, sequenced in a study of graft-versus-host responses after intestinal transplantation. Repertoires were generated with immunoSEQ multiplex PCR, while TCRdb's copy carries only in-frame clones and drops some. This table holds 60,000 or so clones, 90% to 95% found once. The input for sequencing was PBMCs, taken roughly 120 days after intestinal transplantation. The receptor set was obtained from a human patient who received an intestinal transplant, so some T cells may come from the graft donor.

This clone was seen more than once but under ten times. In DNA, the CDR3 is TGTGCCAGCAGTGCCTCCGGGACAGGGGTTTCACCCCTCCACTTT. Protein sequence: CASSASGTGVSPLHF. The chain carries TRBV2 and TRBJ1-6, with 10 bases identical to TRBD1. The CDR3 contains 15 residues. Germline V lookup: CDR1 SNHLY, CDR2 FYNNEI. V dropped 4 bases and J dropped 9; count of bases not matched to a gene: 6.

This clone was seen a few times. V gene TRBV11-2 combines with J gene TRBJ1-2; unclear D gene. The CDR3 runs 14 residues. With 4 bases removed from V and 3 bases from J, the gap between germline ends came to 12 bases. Germline V gives CDR1 SGHAT, CDR2 FQNNGV. CDR3 sequence: CASSYTGMDYGYTF. CDR3 sequence (DNA): TGTGCCAGCAGCTATACCGGGATGGACTATGGCTACACCTTC.

The rearrangement joins TRBV29-1 to TRBJ2-5; possibly TRBD2 for D (5 bases). The CDR3 has 13 amino acids. Germline V gene lookup returns CDR1 SQVTM and CDR2 ANQGSEA. The V end was cut by 7 bases, the J end by 4 bases, with 16 bases between. The CDR3 bases are TGCAGCGCCGCGGGTTCCGTGGGAGAGACCCAGTACTTC. This sequence encodes CSAAGSVGETQYF. Based on the CDR3 plus reference TRBV29-1 and TRBJ2-5, the full variable domain is SAVISQKPSRDICQRGTSLTIQCQVDSQVTMMFWYRQQPGQSLTLIATANQGSEATYESGFVIDKFPISRPNLTFSTLTVSNMSPEDSSIYLCSAAGSVGETQYFGPGTRLLVL.

The gene calls are TRBV28 and TRBJ1-1; 8 bases align to TRBD1. V lost 5 bases, J lost 7 bases, and 3 bases stayed unmatched. Germline lookup yields CDR1 MDHEN and CDR2 SYDVKM. The CDR3 sequence is 12 residues long. The CDR3 DNA is TGTGCCAGCAGTCTACAGGGGGTTGAAGCTTTCTTT. This gives the protein CASSLQGVEAFF.

This clone was seen once. The chain joins TRBV6-6 to TRBJ2-2; 7 nucleotides align to TRBD2. The CDR3 sequence is 13 residues long. V was clipped by 2 bases and J by 6 bases; unmatched bases: 0. Germline V lookup: CDR1 MNHNY, CDR2 SVGAGI (reference sequence). CDR3 coding DNA: TGTGCCAGCAGTTACCGGGGGGCCGGGGAGCTGTTTTTT. Protein sequence: CASSYRGAGELFF.

The rearrangement joins TRBV9 to TRBJ2-6; no reliable D call. In germline, CDR1 is SGDLS, CDR2 YYNGEE. CDR3 length: 17 amino acids. The V and J ends lost 0 bases and 2 bases respectively, with 12 bases between them. This CDR3 is CASSVGFRGTGANVLTF. The CDR3 nucleotides are TGTGCCAGCAGCGTAGGGTTTCGAGGTACTGGGGCCAACGTCCTGACTTTC.

The chain joins TRBV6-6 to TRBJ1-4; D is unclear. CDR3 length: 15 residues. V lost 4 bases and J lost 0, with 9 bases in between. Germline V gene data show CDR1 as MNHNY and CDR2 as SVGAGI (reference sequence). CDR3 in amino acids: CASSFQTPTNEKLFF. The CDR3 DNA follows: TGTGCCAGCAGTTTCCAGACCCCAACTAATGAAAAACTGTTTTTT.

The rearrangement links TRBV5-1 to TRBJ2-5; 10 bases are shared with TRBD1. CDR1 and CDR2 from the germline V gene are SGHRS and YFSETQ. This CDR3 comprises 14 residues. V lost 2 bases, J lost 5 bases, and 3 bases stayed unmatched. The CDR3 region is CASSFGTGEETQYF. Here the CDR3 DNA reads TGCGCCAGCAGCTTTGGGACAGGGGAGGAGACCCAGTACTTC. The entire variable domain, with the rest obtained from reference TRBV5-1 and TRBJ2-5, is as follows: KAGVTQTPRYLIKTRGQQVTLSCSPISGHRSVSWYQQTPGQGLQFLFEYFSETQRNKGNFPGRFSGRQFSNSRSEMNVSTLELGDSALYLCASSFGTGEETQYFGPGTRLLVL.

The chain is built from TRBV7-9 and TRBJ2-7; 7 positions match TRBD1. Germline loops: CDR1 SEHNR, CDR2 FQNEAQ (reference sequence). The V gene end was trimmed by 3 bases and the J gene end by 3 bases; junction bases not matched to a gene: 5. The length of the CDR3 is 14 residues. CDR3 bases: TGTGCCAGCAGCTTTATGAGACAGGGCTACGAGCAGTACTTC. Translation gives CASSFMRQGYEQYF.

The chain has TRBV29-1 and TRBJ2-7, with 9 bases fitting TRBD2. Germline trimming cut 6 bases from V and 2 bases from J; bases unmatched to any gene: 5. CDR3 size: 13 residues. In germline, CDR1 is SQVTM, CDR2 ANQGSEA. The CDR3 region is CSVLPSGAYEQYF. The CDR3 bases are TGCAGCGTCCTTCCTAGCGGGGCCTACGAGCAGTACTTC.

V usage is TRBV10-1 and J usage is TRBJ2-1; the D is unclear. The CDR3 is 13 residues long. V was shortened by 7 bases and J by 6 bases, with 13 bases between the two germline ends. Germline CDR1 WNHNN, CDR2 SYGVQD (reference sequence). The CDR3 region has the DNA TGCGCCAGCACGGGCGTAGCCTCCAATGAGCAGTTCTTC. As protein: CASTGVASNEQFF.

The CDR3 here is CASSEREGPLTDTQYF. CDR3 nucleotide sequence: TGTGCCAGCAGTGAAAGGGAGGGCCCCCTCACAGATACGCAGTATTTT. This rearrangement joins TRBV2 to TRBJ2-3; 7 bases match TRBD2. J was trimmed by 2 bases and V by 2 bases; bases with no gene match: 7. Germline V CDR1 and CDR2: SNHLY, FYNNEI. This CDR3 contains 16 residues. Filled out from reference TRBV2 and TRBJ2-3, the complete variable domain reads EPEVTQTPSHQVTQMGQEVILRCVPISNHLYFYWYRQILGQKVEFLVSFYNNEISEKSEIFDDQFSVERPDGSNFTLKIRSTKLEDSAMYFCASSEREGPLTDTQYFGPGTRLTVL.

The chain couples TRBV4-1 to TRBJ1-4, with D maybe TRBD1 (5 bases). With 4 bases removed from V and 0 bases from J, the gap between germline ends came to 12 bases. This CDR3 is built from 16 residues. Germline-derived CDR1 and CDR2 are MGHRA and YSYEKL. The CDR3 bases are TGCGCCAGCAGCCCCAGGGAGGTTGCAACTAATGAAAAACTGTTTTTT. Translated, it gives CASSPREVATNEKLFF.